This T cell receptor beta chain was recovered during a study of blood T cell repertoires in COVID-19. Across the study: PBMCs, B-cell-depleted T cells, or T cells provided the cDNA or gDNA that made up the material.

As handled by the study authors: Reference gene primer amplification gave nucleated cell count estimates. The data were produced by immunoSEQ multiplex PCR, yet TCRdb's version contains in-frame clones alone and is incomplete. The DNA gave D and trimming, while V, J and clone size come from that table. The sample lists tens of thousands of clones, roughly nine tenths seen once, with more than 15% in the top ten. CDR1 SNHLY and CDR2 FYNNEI come from the germline V gene. CDR3 length equals 13 residues. V gave up 7 bases and J gave up 8 bases; unmatched junction bases: 9. V is TRBV2 and J is TRBJ1-2; 8 bases map to TRBD1. The TCR comes from an elderly man with acute or convalescent COVID-19. Sequenced material: peripheral blood. The CDR3, as DNA: TGTGCCAGCACCCTGATTGGGACAGGCGGCTACACCTTC. Encoded protein: CASTLIGTGGYTF.